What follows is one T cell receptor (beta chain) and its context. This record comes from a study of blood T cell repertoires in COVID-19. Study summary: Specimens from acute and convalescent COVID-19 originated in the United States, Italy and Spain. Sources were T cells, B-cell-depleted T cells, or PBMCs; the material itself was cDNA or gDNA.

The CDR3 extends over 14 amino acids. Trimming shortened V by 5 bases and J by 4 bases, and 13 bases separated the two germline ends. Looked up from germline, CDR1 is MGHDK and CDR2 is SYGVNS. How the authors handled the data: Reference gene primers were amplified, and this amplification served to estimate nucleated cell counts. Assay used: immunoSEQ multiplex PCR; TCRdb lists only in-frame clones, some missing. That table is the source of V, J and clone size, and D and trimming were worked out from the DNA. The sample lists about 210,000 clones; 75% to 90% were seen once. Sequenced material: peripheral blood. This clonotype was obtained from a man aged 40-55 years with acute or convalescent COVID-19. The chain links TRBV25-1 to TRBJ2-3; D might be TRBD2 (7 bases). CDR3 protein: CASSRQGRADTQYF. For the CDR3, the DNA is TGTGCCAGCAGTCGCCAGGGGAGGGCAGATACGCAGTATTTT. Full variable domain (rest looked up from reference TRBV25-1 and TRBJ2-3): EADIYQTPRYLVIGTGKKITLECSQTMGHDKMYWYQQDPGMELHLIHYSYGVNSTEKGDLSSESTVSRIRTEHFPLTLESARPSHTSQYLCASSRQGRADTQYFGPGTRLTVL.